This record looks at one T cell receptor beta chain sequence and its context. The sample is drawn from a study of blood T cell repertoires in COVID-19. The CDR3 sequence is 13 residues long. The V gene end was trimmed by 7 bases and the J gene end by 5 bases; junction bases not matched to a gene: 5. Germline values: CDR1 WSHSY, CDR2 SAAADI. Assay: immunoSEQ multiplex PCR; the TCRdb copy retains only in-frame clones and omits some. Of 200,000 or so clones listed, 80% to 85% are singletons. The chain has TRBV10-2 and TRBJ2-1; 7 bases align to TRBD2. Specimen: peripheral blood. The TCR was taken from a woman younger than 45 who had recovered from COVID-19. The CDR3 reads CASNPAGNNEQFF. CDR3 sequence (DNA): TGCGCCAGCAACCCAGCGGGGAACAATGAGCAGTTCTTC.